A single sample is the source of the 17 T cell receptor beta chains below, sequenced in a study of blood T cell repertoires in COVID-19. Repertoires were generated with immunoSEQ multiplex PCR, while TCRdb's copy carries only in-frame clones and drops some. The sample consists of around 200,000 clones, roughly 80% of them appearing once. What was sequenced was peripheral blood. These receptors all stem from a woman older than 75 with acute or convalescent COVID-19.

The chain combines TRBV5-5 with TRBJ2-5, with a possible D match to TRBD2 (5 bases). Per germline, CDR1 SGHKS and CDR2 YYEKEE (reference sequence). The V end lost 4 bases, the J end lost 8 bases, and 21 bases lay between the germline ends. This CDR3 region has 15 residues. CDR3 nucleotides: TGTGCCAGCAGCGACACCTCTAGCACCCGAGACACCCAGTACTTC. Amino acid sequence: CASSDTSSTRDTQYF.

The chain uses TRBV4-2 and TRBJ1-5; D possibly corresponds to TRBD1 (5 bases). Germline lookup yields CDR1 LGHNA and CDR2 YNFKEQ. The CDR3 extends over 15 amino acids. V lost 2 bases and J lost 7, with 15 bases in between. In nucleotides, the CDR3 is TGTGCCAGCAGCCAAAACGGGGGGACGGGGCAGCCCCAGCATTTT. It translates to CASSQNGGTGQPQHF.

The J gene is TRBJ2-5, the V gene TRBV3-1 (or the pseudogene TRBV3-2); 10 nucleotides match TRBD2. Germline loops: CDR1 LGHDT, CDR2 YNNKEL (reference sequence). This CDR3 is 18 amino acids long. The J segment lost 2 bases and the V segment lost 3 bases, leaving 12 bases of the junction unmatched. CDR3 DNA: TGTGCCAGCAGCCAGATAGCGGGGGGTCCCCGAGGACAAGAGACCCAGTACTTC. It encodes CASSQIAGGPRGQETQYF.

This chain's CDR3 is CSASETSGGPQETQYF. The CDR3 DNA reads TGCAGTGCTAGTGAGACTAGCGGGGGGCCTCAAGAGACCCAGTACTTC. The rearrangement joins TRBV20-1 to TRBJ2-5; TRBD2 agrees at 13 bases. V was pared by 3 bases and J by 2 bases, with 6 bases of the junction left unmatched. The germline CDR1 and CDR2 sequences are DFQATT and SNEGSKA (reference sequence). The CDR3 has 16 amino acids.

The chain joins TRBV3-1 (or the pseudogene TRBV3-2) to TRBJ2-2; 7 bases are shared with TRBD2. CDR3 length: 13 amino acids. The germline V gene encodes CDR1 LGHDT and CDR2 YNNKEL (reference sequence). V trimming: 6 bases; J trimming: 4 bases; junction bases outside the gene matches: 2. The CDR3 is CASSPSGTGELFF. As DNA, the CDR3 is TGTGCCAGCAGTCCTAGCGGCACCGGGGAGCTGTTTTTT.

The count of this clone is one. The chain couples TRBV2 to TRBJ2-3; D is ambiguous. The CDR3 is made up of 10 amino acids. In germline, CDR1 is SNHLY, CDR2 FYNNEI. The V end was cut by 4 bases, the J end by 9 bases, with 5 bases between. The CDR3 nucleotides read TGTGCCAGCAGTGTTAGCACGCAGTATTTT. Translated: CASSVSTQYF.

The genes are TRBV7-9 and TRBJ1-6, with D perhaps matching TRBD1 (5 bases). Germline V lookup: CDR1 SEHNR, CDR2 FQNEAQ (reference sequence). There are 12 residues in the CDR3. The ends were cut back, 8 bases at V and 7 bases at J, with 9 bases in the middle. Here the CDR3 DNA reads TGTGCCAGCGGATCAGGGAATTCACCCCTCCACTTT. This codes for CASGSGNSPLHF.

The chain joins TRBV19 to TRBJ2-3, with D possibly being TRBD2 (5 bases). Looked up from germline, CDR1 is LNHDA and CDR2 is SQIVND (reference sequence). Trimming stripped 8 bases from V and 5 bases from J, with 14 bases between. The CDR3 loop spans 13 amino acids. The DNA of the CDR3 is TGTGCCAGTTCCGACCTAGGAGGAGATACGCAGTATTTT. Amino acid sequence: CASSDLGGDTQYF. Drawing the rest from reference TRBV19 and TRBJ2-3, the complete variable domain is DGGITQSPKYLFRKEGQNVTLSCEQNLNHDAMYWYRQDPGQGLRLIYYSQIVNDFQKGDIAEGYSVSREKKESFPLTVTSAQKNPTAFYLCASSDLGGDTQYFGPGTRLTVL.

The chain employs TRBV19 and TRBJ1-5, with 7 bases identical to TRBD1. The CDR3 is 13 amino acids. Germline assignment: CDR1 LNHDA and CDR2 SQIVND (reference sequence). After removal of 7 bases from V and 4 bases from J, the junction contained 4 bases not matched to a gene. In DNA, the CDR3 is TGTGCCAGTACGAGACAGGGTAATCAGCCCCAGCATTTT. This encodes CASTRQGNQPQHF.

The chain recombines TRBV6-1 with TRBJ1-1; D perhaps matches TRBD1 (6 bases). CDR1 and CDR2 (germline): MNHNS, SASEGT. Trimming pared 0 bases from V and 10 bases from J, leaving 21 bases between. The CDR3 extends over 16 amino acids. The DNA of the CDR3 is TGTGCCAGCAGTGAAGCAGGGGAACAGGGCGGTGGCGGAGCTTTCTTT. Residues: CASSEAGEQGGGGAFF.

V gene TRBV6-5 combines with J gene TRBJ1-1; 8 nucleotides agree with TRBD1. This CDR3 region has 15 residues. Germline trimming cut 4 bases from V and 3 bases from J; bases unmatched to any gene: 7. In germline, CDR1 is MNHEY, CDR2 SVGAGI. CDR3 nucleotides: TGTGCCAGCAGTTCGTCACAGGGGGAGGACACTGAAGCTTTCTTT. As protein: CASSSSQGEDTEAFF.

The chain joins TRBV4-1 to TRBJ1-5; D gene uncertain. Germline-derived CDR1 and CDR2 are MGHRA and YSYEKL. This CDR3 has 14 residues. Trimming shortened V by 3 bases and J by 6 bases, and 12 bases separated the two germline ends. In nucleotides, the CDR3 is TGCGCCAGCAGCCAGGATCGGGTTCGTCAGCCCCAGCATTTT. Translating it yields CASSQDRVRQPQHF.

The genes are TRBV2 and TRBJ1-5; D call uncertain. V was trimmed by 7 bases and J by 3 bases, leaving 7 bases between them. This CDR3 is 12 amino acids long. Germline CDR1 and CDR2: SNHLY and FYNNEI. CDR3: CASKGLNQPQHF. CDR3 coding DNA: TGTGCCAGCAAAGGACTCAATCAGCCCCAGCATTTT.

In its sample, this clone was seen once. The chain has TRBV7-2 and TRBJ2-5; 12 bases map to TRBD2. Trimming at V came to 5 bases and at J to 5 bases, leaving 6 bases not matched to a gene. Germline CDR1 and CDR2: SGHTA and FQGNSA. The CDR3 has 15 residues. Here the CDR3 DNA reads TGTGCCAGCAGCCATCCTAGCGGGGGGGCGGAGACCCAGTACTTC. Translating gives CASSHPSGGAETQYF.

The chain has TRBV5-8 and TRBJ2-1; 7 bases map to TRBD2. The CDR3 is made up of 16 amino acids. CDR1 and CDR2 (germline): SGHTS, YDEGEE. V trimming: 0 bases; J trimming: 4 bases; junction bases outside the gene matches: 7. The DNA for the CDR3 is TGTGCCAGCAGCTTGGCCTTCCCAGCGGGGTACAATGAGCAGTTCTTC. It specifies CASSLAFPAGYNEQFF.

The V gene is TRBV11-2, the J gene TRBJ1-5, with D unclear. Germline-derived CDR1 and CDR2 are SGHAT and FQNNGV. The CDR3 runs 14 residues. V dropped 3 bases and J dropped 3 bases, with 9 bases sitting between them. CDR3 amino acids: CASSFGGANQPQHF. For the CDR3, the DNA is TGTGCCAGCAGCTTCGGAGGTGCCAATCAGCCCCAGCATTTT. Full variable domain (missing parts from reference TRBV11-2 and TRBJ1-5): EAGVAQSPRYKIIEKRQSVAFWCNPISGHATLYWYQQILGQGPKLLIQFQNNGVVDDSQLPKDRFSAERLKGVDSTLKIQPAKLEDSAVYLCASSFGGANQPQHFGDGTRLSIL.

V usage is TRBV9 and J usage is TRBJ2-3; 8 bases map to TRBD2. Germline V CDR1 and CDR2: SGDLS, YYNGEE. Germline trimming cut 4 bases from V and 0 bases from J; bases unmatched to any gene: 13. The CDR3 loop spans 18 amino acids. CDR3 in amino acids: CASSSLAGRTASTDTQYF. For the CDR3, the DNA is TGTGCCAGCAGCTCTTTAGCGGGAAGGACGGCTAGCACAGATACGCAGTATTTT.